These 3 T cell receptor beta chains share one sample of origin, sequenced in a study of Graves' ophthalmopathy and Graves' hyperthyroidism. Researchers took RNA transcripts and amplified TCR beta CDR3 regions from them. A first-round RT-PCR used HTBI primers, followed by a second-round multiplex PCR. TCRdb re-called the multiplex PCR reads through MiXCR, storing one row per CDR3 protein. The table has 900,000 to 1,200,000 distinct CDR3 sequences, about 40% seen once. Material: peripheral blood or thyroid tissue (not recorded which). These receptor sequences come from an adult man with Graves' hyperthyroidism.

This clonotype showed up many times. This rearrangement joins TRBV24-1 to TRBJ2-5; 9 bases line up with TRBD1. CDR1 is KGHDR, CDR2 SFDVKD, per germline. After removal of 5 bases from V and 2 bases from J, the junction contained 8 bases not matched to a gene. The CDR3 is 16 amino acids. CDR3 sequence reads: CATSGWGTGLQETQYF. The DNA for the CDR3 is TGTGCCACCAGTGGGTGGGGGACAGGGCTACAAGAGACCCAGTACTTC.

This clonotype was recorded at least ten times. The chain employs TRBV7-2 and TRBJ2-2; D is unclear. The CDR3 spans 14 residues. CDR1 and CDR2 from the germline V gene are SGHTA and FQGNSA. The V end was cut by 4 bases, the J end by 5 bases, with 11 bases between. Here the CDR3 DNA reads TGTGCCAGCAGCTACGGAGTTTGGACCGGGGAGCTGTTTTTT. This translates into CASSYGVWTGELFF.

V and J are TRBV25-1 and TRBJ1-2, with D possibly matching TRBD1 (6 bases). This CDR3 comprises 11 residues. CDR1 is MGHDK and CDR2 is SYGVNS in the germline V gene. Trimming removed 8 bases from V and 8 bases from J, with 12 bases in between. This CDR3 reads CASLIGGGYTF. The DNA for the CDR3 is TGTGCCAGCTTAATTGGGGGCGGCTACACCTTC.